Each of the 17 T cell receptor beta chains below was sequenced from the same sample in a study of cytomegalovirus exposure and HLA in healthy donors. The PCR used 60 Vbeta and 13 Jbeta primers. Measured with immunoSEQ multiplex PCR; TCRdb has only the in-frame clones, and not every one. In the table there are more than 90,000 clones, approximately 70% of which are singletons. The sample taken for sequencing was PBMCs. These TCRs come from a man aged 25-45 years in good health and CMV-seropositive.

The chain links TRBV9 to TRBJ2-3, with TRBD1 matching over 7 bases. The CDR3 is made up of 16 amino acids. V lost 4 bases, J lost 3 bases, and 11 bases stayed unmatched. The germline gives CDR1 SGDLS, CDR2 YYNGEE. The CDR3 DNA reads TGTGCCAGCAGCCCGAGGATGACAGGGTTGACAGATACGCAGTATTTT. Translating gives CASSPRMTGLTDTQYF. Using reference TRBV9 and TRBJ2-3 for the parts outside the CDR3, the full variable domain is DSGVTQTPKHLITATGQRVTLRCSPRSGDLSVYWYQQSLDQGLQFLIQYYNGEERAKGNILERFSAQQFPDLHSELNLSSLELGDSALYFCASSPRMTGLTDTQYFGPGTRLTVL.

The table lists this clone with a few counts. J is TRBJ1-6 and V is TRBV7-6, with D possibly matching TRBD1 (6 bases). The V gene lost 1 base and the J gene lost 10 bases, with 11 bases spanning the gap. The CDR3 loop spans 14 amino acids. The germline CDR1 and CDR2 sequences are SGHVS and FNYEAQ. CDR3: CASSLGGQESPLHF. In nucleotides, the CDR3 is TGTGCCAGCAGCTTAGGGGGGCAGGAATCACCCCTCCACTTT.

The rearrangement links TRBV5-4 to TRBJ1-2; a weak D match, TRBD1 (5 bases). V lost 0 bases, J lost 2 bases, and 14 bases lay in between. This CDR3 contains 16 residues. Germline lookup yields CDR1 SGHNT and CDR2 YYREEE (reference sequence). CDR3 bases: TGTGCCAGCAGCTTGGAAGGGGATCTACGAAACTATGGCTACACCTTC. The encoded protein is CASSLEGDLRNYGYTF.

This rearrangement joins TRBV7-3 to TRBJ2-1; 7 nucleotides align to TRBD2. Germline CDR1 and CDR2: SGHTA and FQGTGA. The CDR3 spans 12 residues. The junction had 3 bases not matched to a gene; V was cut back by 4 bases and J by 9 bases. The chain's CDR3 is CASSSPGGEQFF. The CDR3 DNA is TGTGCCAGCAGCTCCCCGGGGGGTGAGCAGTTCTTC.

This clone was counted a few times. The genes are TRBV2 and TRBJ1-2, with TRBD1 matching 9 bases. V dropped 6 bases and J dropped 1; count of bases not matched to a gene: 6. The germline V gene encodes CDR1 SNHLY and CDR2 FYNNEI. The CDR3 has 15 residues. The CDR3: CASRTGQGLNYGYTF. The CDR3 DNA reads as TGTGCCAGCAGGACGGGACAGGGACTTAACTATGGCTACACCTTC.

The chain joins TRBV7-3 to TRBJ2-7; 7 nucleotides agree with TRBD1. V lost 0 bases and J lost 5; bases outside the gene matches: 7. The CDR3 is 15 residues long. The germline CDR1 and CDR2 sequences are SGHTA and FQGTGA. CDR3 DNA sequence: TGTGCCAGCAGCTTAACAGGGGGCCGCCACGACGAGCAGTACTTC. Protein sequence: CASSLTGGRHDEQYF.

V usage is TRBV5-1 and J usage is TRBJ2-5; tentative D call: TRBD1 (6 bases). There are 16 residues in the CDR3. V was cut by 0 bases and J by 3 bases, with 15 bases left in between. CDR1 and CDR2 from the germline V gene are SGHRS and YFSETQ. The CDR3 here is CASSLAVGQFKETQYF. CDR3 nucleotide sequence: TGCGCCAGCAGCTTGGCGGTGGGACAATTCAAAGAGACCCAGTACTTC.

The DNA for the CDR3 is TGTGCCAGCAGGAGATTTCCGGGACTACGCACAGATACGCAGTATTTT. It codes for CASRRFPGLRTDTQYF. The chain carries TRBV13 and TRBJ2-3; 7 nucleotides match TRBD2. Germline CDR1 is PRHDT and CDR2 is FYEKMQ (reference sequence). Trimming at V came to 6 bases and at J to 1 base, leaving 10 bases not matched to a gene. This CDR3 region has 16 residues.

The chain has TRBV27 and TRBJ2-3; TRBD2 agrees at 7 bases. In germline, CDR1 is MNHEY, CDR2 SMNVEV (reference sequence). Losses at the gene ends were 7 bases for V and 6 bases for J; bases not matched to a gene: 10. The CDR3 is 14 amino acids. In DNA, the CDR3 is TGTGCCAGCATCTTAGCCTGGGGAGGGGATACGCAGTATTTT. It yields the protein CASILAWGGDTQYF.

V is TRBV5-8 and J is TRBJ1-1; D possibly corresponds to TRBD1 (5 bases). Germline CDR1 is SGHTS and CDR2 is YDEGEE. Trimming pared 2 bases from V and 1 base from J, leaving 9 bases between. The CDR3 has 14 amino acids. CDR3 loop: CASSFLTGNTEAFF. In nucleotides, the CDR3 is TGTGCCAGCAGCTTTCTAACAGGGAACACTGAAGCTTTCTTT.

A single count supports this clone. This chain uses TRBV9 with TRBJ2-3; possibly TRBD2 for D (5 bases). V gave up 0 bases and J gave up 4 bases, with 21 bases separating them. This CDR3 has 18 amino acids. Germline V lookup: CDR1 SGDLS, CDR2 YYNGEE. This CDR3 is CASSVAPPLVDYADTQYF. The DNA of the CDR3 is TGTGCCAGCAGCGTAGCTCCCCCACTAGTCGACTACGCAGATACGCAGTATTTT.

The chain is built from TRBV27 and TRBJ2-1; D is perhaps TRBD2 (6 bases). This CDR3 has 12 residues. V was pared by 4 bases and J by 16 bases, with 17 bases between. Looked up from germline, CDR1 is MNHEY and CDR2 is SMNVEV (reference sequence). CDR3 DNA: TGTGCCAGCAGTTCTGTGGCGGGGATCGGATTCTTC. As protein: CASSSVAGIGFF.

The genes are TRBV28 and TRBJ1-5; a possible D gene is TRBD1 (6 bases). The germline V gene has CDR1 MDHEN and CDR2 SYDVKM. The CDR3 length is 15 residues. The V and J ends lost 6 bases and 3 bases respectively, with 15 bases between them. DNA for the CDR3: TGTGCCAGCAGGGGCCTAGGGGGAATCAATCAGCCCCAGCATTTT. Its protein product is CASRGLGGINQPQHF.

The rearrangement links TRBV19 to TRBJ2-3; possibly TRBD1 for D (6 bases). Germline CDR1 is LNHDA and CDR2 is SQIVND (reference sequence). CDR3 length equals 17 residues. V lost 5 bases to trimming and J lost 0 bases, with 18 bases between them. CDR3 sequence: CASSGGMGHPSTDTQYF. CDR3 nucleotide sequence: TGTGCCAGTAGTGGGGGAATGGGACACCCTAGCACAGATACGCAGTATTTT.

The chain joins TRBV9 to TRBJ2-1; a weak D match, TRBD2 (5 bases). Germline V lookup: CDR1 SGDLS, CDR2 YYNGEE. V lost 0 bases and J 0 bases, leaving 13 bases between the germline ends. The CDR3 is 17 residues long. The CDR3 DNA reads as TGTGCCAGCAGCGTAGCGAGTAGCGCCAGCTCCTACAATGAGCAGTTCTTC. Its protein product is CASSVASSASSYNEQFF.

Here the CDR3 reads CASRTGAAGSPLHF. CDR3 bases: TGTGCCAGCAGGACAGGGGCTGCTGGTTCACCCCTCCACTTT. The chain has TRBV6-4 and TRBJ1-6; 8 bases map to TRBD1. Germline loops: CDR1 MRHNA, CDR2 SNTAGT. CDR3 length: 14 amino acids. Trimming cost V 6 bases and J 9 bases; bases outside gene matches: 7.

J is TRBJ1-4 and V is TRBV30; D remains unclear. Trimming took 5 bases from V and 9 from J, leaving 10 bases between them. The CDR3 extends over 11 amino acids. Per the germline V gene, CDR1 is GTSNPN and CDR2 is SVGIG (reference sequence). The CDR3 bases are TGTGCCTGGGGTGAGCGTAAAAAACTGTTTTTT. Its protein is CAWGERKKLFF.